These T cell receptor beta chains were read from a single sample in a study of OX40 agonist ivuxolimab in advanced cancers. Sequencing used immunoSEQ multiplex PCR; TCRdb keeps in-frame clones, though not all of them. The sample yields about 67,000 clones, 70% to 90% seen once. Sequencing used CD4+ or CD8+ T cells sorted from blood, obtained in a trial of the OX40 agonist ivuxolimab. The source is an adult with an advanced solid tumor such as melanoma, head and neck, liver or kidney cancer. Each CDR3 is given with its conserved first and last residue.

j_call: TRBJ1-6
v_call: TRBV5-1
cdr3_aa: CASSVTGDSYNSPLHF

j_call: TRBJ2-1
v_call: TRBV28
cdr3_aa: CASSNAAARVDNEQFF

j_call: TRBJ1-2
v_call: TRBV10-3
cdr3_aa: CAISESGGGYGYTF

j_call: TRBJ2-2
v_call: TRBV7-2
cdr3_aa: CASSSRLDGELFF

j_call: TRBJ2-7
v_call: TRBV4-2
cdr3_aa: CASSQGGSSYEQYF

j_call: TRBJ2-1
v_call: TRBV19
cdr3_aa: CASSIVGTSGRDEQFF

j_call: TRBJ2-7
v_call: TRBV2
cdr3_aa: CASSELAGGPYEQYF

j_call: TRBJ2-2
v_call: TRBV6-1
cdr3_aa: CASSEYPRGELFF

j_call: TRBJ2-1
v_call: TRBV4-1
cdr3_aa: CASSPSDRGNEQFF

j_call: TRBJ2-7
v_call: TRBV7-8
cdr3_aa: CASSLIGGNEQYF

j_call: TRBJ2-7
v_call: TRBV7-2
cdr3_aa: CASSLELAVGSYEQYF

j_call: TRBJ2-7
v_call: TRBV11-2
cdr3_aa: CASSLESGTGPYEQYF

j_call: TRBJ1-2
v_call: TRBV6-6
cdr3_aa: CASTQTFVGTGGYTF

j_call: TRBJ1-6
v_call: TRBV28
cdr3_aa: CASSYRDGNSPLHF

j_call: TRBJ2-2
v_call: TRBV19
cdr3_aa: CASSIVQGVANTGELFF

j_call: TRBJ2-1
v_call: TRBV27
cdr3_aa: CASGYRGQFF

j_call: TRBJ1-1
v_call: TRBV14
cdr3_aa: CASSQAWGSVEAFF

j_call: TRBJ2-2
v_call: TRBV27
cdr3_aa: CASSLFAGVTGELFF

j_call: TRBJ2-2
v_call: TRBV5-1
cdr3_aa: CASSLVEGGELFF

j_call: TRBJ1-1
v_call: TRBV18
cdr3_aa: CASSLTTGSNTEAFF

j_call: TRBJ2-7
v_call: TRBV28
cdr3_aa: CASSPPGAYEQYF

j_call: TRBJ1-1
v_call: TRBV28
cdr3_aa: CASRPGTGGYTEAFF

j_call: TRBJ1-1
v_call: TRBV5-4
cdr3_aa: CASSLGGAQGNTEAFF

j_call: TRBJ1-2
v_call: TRBV7-2
cdr3_aa: CASSLNRYGYTF

j_call: TRBJ2-3
v_call: TRBV6-1
cdr3_aa: CATTGQGADTQYF

j_call: TRBJ2-3
v_call: TRBV28
cdr3_aa: CASSSLRDGNTDTQYF

j_call: TRBJ2-2
v_call: TRBV7-7
cdr3_aa: CASSFGGIGTGELFF

j_call: TRBJ2-2
v_call: TRBV6-1
cdr3_aa: CASSEVGNTGELFF

j_call: TRBJ1-1
v_call: TRBV5-1
cdr3_aa: CASSSQGLGTEAFF

j_call: TRBJ1-2
v_call: TRBV7-2
cdr3_aa: CASSPDRNYGYTF

j_call: TRBJ2-2
v_call: TRBV2
cdr3_aa: CASSQGPGELFF

j_call: TRBJ2-5
v_call: TRBV6-5
cdr3_aa: CASKDRQETQYF

j_call: TRBJ2-6
v_call: TRBV5-4
cdr3_aa: CASNGQGASGANVLTF

j_call: TRBJ1-1
v_call: TRBV5-1
cdr3_aa: CASSLASGQGGTEAFF

j_call: TRBJ2-7
v_call: TRBV4-1
cdr3_aa: CASTGTGGSEQYF

j_call: TRBJ1-4
v_call: TRBV14
cdr3_aa: CASSRMGARLFF

j_call: TRBJ1-2
v_call: TRBV9
cdr3_aa: CASSVGEGRGNYGYTF

j_call: TRBJ1-2
v_call: TRBV4-2
cdr3_aa: CASSQAGGEGYTF

j_call: TRBJ1-4
v_call: TRBV28
cdr3_aa: CASSSPAGAPNEKLFF

j_call: TRBJ2-2
v_call: TRBV5-1
cdr3_aa: CASRGVATNTGELFF

j_call: TRBJ2-1
v_call: TRBV2
cdr3_aa: CASSPDLPGLAPNEQFF

j_call: TRBJ2-7
v_call: TRBV5-4
cdr3_aa: CASSAWTSRSYEQYF

j_call: TRBJ1-5
v_call: TRBV19
cdr3_aa: CASSMGGPEHF

j_call: TRBJ2-7
v_call: TRBV4-1
cdr3_aa: CASSQDPGTGPREQYF

j_call: TRBJ2-1
v_call: TRBV18
cdr3_aa: CASSLAGGGTGNEQFF

j_call: TRBJ2-7
v_call: TRBV18
cdr3_aa: CASSPPWERPYEQYF

j_call: TRBJ2-3
v_call: TRBV5-1
cdr3_aa: CASSHLAPSTDTQYF

j_call: TRBJ2-1
v_call: TRBV6-1
cdr3_aa: CASRWTSGNEQFF

j_call: TRBJ2-5
v_call: TRBV7-7
cdr3_aa: CASSPGGKETQYF

j_call: TRBJ2-1
v_call: TRBV19
cdr3_aa: CASSIPGLAGYEQFF

j_call: TRBJ2-1
v_call: TRBV7-2
cdr3_aa: CASSLGGTSGYNEQFF

j_call: TRBJ1-3
v_call: TRBV19
cdr3_aa: CASSWMSSGNTIYF

j_call: TRBJ2-1
v_call: TRBV29-1
cdr3_aa: CSVRAGDIYNEQFF

j_call: TRBJ2-1
v_call: TRBV7-2
cdr3_aa: CASSRGFYYNEQFF

j_call: TRBJ2-1
v_call: TRBV7-8
cdr3_aa: CASSLGASGSSYNEQFF

j_call: TRBJ2-3
v_call: TRBV2
cdr3_aa: CASSEASQVIF

j_call: TRBJ1-2
v_call: TRBV27
cdr3_aa: CASGQSYGYTF

j_call: TRBJ2-5
v_call: TRBV7-2
cdr3_aa: CASSLVLLAETQYF

j_call: TRBJ2-3
v_call: TRBV19
cdr3_aa: CASSIDIYTDTQYF

j_call: TRBJ2-1
v_call: TRBV9
cdr3_aa: CASSVDWDSYNEQFF